This T cell receptor (beta chain) was obtained from a study of T cells in localized non-small cell lung cancer (TCRdb year 2020). Some background on the complete study: T cell repertoires of fewer than 250 early-stage NSCLC patients were analyzed, with tumors being compared against uninvolved tumor-adjacent lungs. The cohort was made up of about 240 treatment-naive NSCLC patients whose localized lung tumors had been resected. NSCLC patients had a mean age of around 70 years, and around 130 were male and about 98 female. Findings and caveats that apply to the study as a whole: Since the design was exploratory, TCR variables were selected using unadjusted p-values with no false-discovery rate correction. Because multi-region tumor sequencing was not performed, intratumor heterogeneity could not be ruled out. Uninvolved tumor-adjacent lung showed the highest T cell clonality, higher than tumor, which suggests more focused antigenic responses in the uninvolved tumor-adjacent lung. Of the top 100 tumor clones, a median of approximately 60 were detected in paired uninvolved adjacent lung; approximately 28 were also among that lung's top 100. Higher blood T cell density associated with longer overall survival, while higher adjacent-lung clonality associated with shorter survival.

TCR beta CDR3 regions were sequenced from DNA using the immunoSEQ Assay. The paper's processing steps were these. T cell density was computed as TCR beta template counts normalized to usable DNA estimated by amplifying housekeeping genes. Using the preseqR package, richness was estimated by extrapolating to 120,000 templates for tissue samples and 400,000 templates for PBMC samples. Clonality was defined by subtracting Pielou's evenness from one. Differential abundance testing on productive amino-acid clonotypes, with a minimum total count of 5 and an alpha of 0.1, was used to identify tissue-enriched TCRs. The Jaccard Index and the Morisita Overlap Index were used to measure how much the repertoires overlapped between compartments. GLIPH grouped TCR beta CDR3s together with public tetramer-defined viral CDR3s, and a viral motif had to include at least three viral sequences and show V-gene enrichment. Drawn from immuneACCESS, this table holds only the in-frame rearrangements with V and J called that TCRdb kept. Clones are partly lost; checked studies trace under half to an unresolved V gene and leave the rest unexplained. Clone size and the V and J calls come from that table; the DNA yielded D and trimming. The sample table records 48,000 or so clones; 70% to 85% of these occur just once. The ten most abundant clones make up about 17% of the sample.

Per the germline V gene, SGDLS is the CDR1 and YYNGEE is the CDR2. Trimming removed 0 bases from V and 5 bases from J; the gene matches leave 8 bases unexplained. The CDR3 measures 17 amino acids from cysteine to phenylalanine. The DNA shown is the 51-base CDR3, in frame from base 1. To note about this clone: The antigen it binds to is not known. Within one base of it there is no much larger clone, and no base qualities were kept.

At diagnosis, peripheral blood, uninvolved tumor-adjacent lung and tumor were collected and were preserved as a mix of fresh-frozen and FFPE material. For TCR repertoire profiling, the blood samples were analyzed as peripheral blood mononuclear cells. The input for sequencing was peripheral blood, taken before any cancer treatment. This TCR was sampled from a man aged 35 to 69 with stage I squamous cell lung carcinoma. The rearranged segments are TRBV9 and TRBJ2-5; TRBD2 agrees with 12 junctional bases. The DNA sequence is as follows: TGTGCCAGCAGCGTAGGGGCTAGCGGGGGGGCTTGGGAGACCCAGTACTTC. Its protein reads: CASSVGASGGAWETQYF.